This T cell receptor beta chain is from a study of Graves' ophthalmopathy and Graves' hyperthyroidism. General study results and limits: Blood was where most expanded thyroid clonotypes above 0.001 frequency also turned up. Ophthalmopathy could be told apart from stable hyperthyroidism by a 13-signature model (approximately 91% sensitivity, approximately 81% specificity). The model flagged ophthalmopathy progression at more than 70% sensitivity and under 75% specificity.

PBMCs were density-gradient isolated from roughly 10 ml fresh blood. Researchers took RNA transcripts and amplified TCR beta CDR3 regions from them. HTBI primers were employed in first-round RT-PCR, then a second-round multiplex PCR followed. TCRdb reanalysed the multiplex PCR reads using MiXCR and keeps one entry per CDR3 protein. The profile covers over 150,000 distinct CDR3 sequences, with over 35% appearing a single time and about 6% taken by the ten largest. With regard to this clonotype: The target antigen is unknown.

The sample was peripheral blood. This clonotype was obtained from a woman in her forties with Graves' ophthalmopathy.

CDR3 coding DNA: TGTGCCACCAGTGAAACAGGGGCCTACGAGCAGTACTTC. This codes for CATSETGAYEQYF. This chain links TRBV24-1 with TRBJ2-7, with TRBD1 matching over 7 bases. Per germline, CDR1 KGHDR and CDR2 SFDVKD. V dropped 4 bases and J dropped 2; count of bases not matched to a gene: 1. This CDR3 is 13 amino acids long.